The 17 T cell receptor beta chains below were found in one sample sequenced in a study of cytomegalovirus exposure and HLA in healthy donors. 13 Jbeta primers and 60 Vbeta primers were used for the PCR. The repertoire was sequenced with immunoSEQ multiplex PCR; TCRdb's copy has only in-frame clones and lacks some. The repertoire holds about 140,000 clones, with 60% to 85% as singletons. Sequencing used PBMCs. All receptors derive from a male donor in good health and CMV-seronegative.

The rearrangement joins TRBV4-1 to TRBJ2-7; a possible D gene is TRBD2 (6 bases). V lost 4 bases, J lost 0 bases, and 16 bases lay in between. In germline, CDR1 is MGHRA, CDR2 YSYEKL. This CDR3 has 16 amino acids. This CDR3 is CASSPTRAGLSYEQYF. Here the CDR3 DNA reads TGCGCCAGCAGCCCGACCCGGGCGGGGCTCTCCTACGAGCAGTACTTC.

V is TRBV5-1 and J is TRBJ2-7; a possible D gene is TRBD2 (5 bases). The V end was cut by 3 bases, the J end by 2 bases, with 12 bases between. The CDR3 consists of 14 residues. Looked up from germline, CDR1 is SGHRS and CDR2 is YFSETQ. CDR3 protein: CASSSKDGTYEQYF. In DNA form, the CDR3 reads TGCGCCAGCAGCTCCAAGGACGGGACCTACGAGCAGTACTTC.

A few counts support this clone. V and J are TRBV9 and TRBJ2-7; TRBD2 aligns across 7 bases. The germline CDR1 and CDR2 sequences are SGDLS and YYNGEE. This CDR3 is built from 14 residues. Trimming took 4 bases from V and 6 from J; bases not matched to a gene: 10. The DNA for the CDR3 is TGTGCCAGCAGCTACCGGGACTATAGCGGCGAGCAGTACTTC. Amino acids: CASSYRDYSGEQYF.

V and J are TRBV9 and TRBJ2-2, with 10 positions matching TRBD2. The V and J ends lost 2 bases and 0 bases, in that order; junction bases with no gene match: 13. This CDR3 comprises 20 residues. CDR1 SGDLS and CDR2 YYNGEE come from the germline V gene. CDR3 sequence reads: CASSVLARGLATANTGELFF. In DNA, the CDR3 is TGTGCCAGCAGCGTTCTCGCTAGGGGACTAGCGACCGCGAACACCGGGGAGCTGTTTTTT. Based on the CDR3 plus reference TRBV9 and TRBJ2-2, the full variable domain is DSGVTQTPKHLITATGQRVTLRCSPRSGDLSVYWYQQSLDQGLQFLIQYYNGEERAKGNILERFSAQQFPDLHSELNLSSLELGDSALYFCASSVLARGLATANTGELFFGEGSRLTVL.

The chain recombines TRBV14 with TRBJ1-1; no firm D call. Per the germline V gene, CDR1 is SGHDN and CDR2 is FVKESK. This CDR3 spans 13 amino acids. V lost 4 bases to trimming and J lost 6 bases, with 12 bases between them. CDR3 sequence (DNA): TGTGCCAGCAGCCCTCAAGCTAGGCCTGAAGCTTTCTTT. Its translation: CASSPQARPEAFF.

The chain has TRBV5-8 and TRBJ1-5; 7 bases are shared with TRBD1. The CDR3 is made up of 16 amino acids. With 5 bases clipped from V and 5 bases from J, the junction kept 13 bases outside the gene matches. Germline V gene data show CDR1 as SGHTS and CDR2 as YDEGEE. The chain's CDR3 is CASRSRQGDSDQPQHF. The DNA of the CDR3 is TGTGCCAGCAGATCCCGACAGGGCGATTCTGATCAGCCCCAGCATTTT.

This clone was observed a handful of times. The genes are TRBV7-9 and TRBJ1-1; 9 bases agree with TRBD1. Germline V gene lookup returns CDR1 SEHNR and CDR2 FQNEAQ (reference sequence). J lost 5 bases, V lost 1 base, and 2 bases had no gene match. The CDR3 is 14 residues long. This CDR3 is CASSLDRGLTEAFF. The CDR3 DNA is TGTGCCAGCAGCTTAGACAGGGGGCTTACTGAAGCTTTCTTT.

This chain connects TRBV21-1 to TRBJ2-7; the listed D gene, TRBD1, was not tested against the DNA. TRBV21-1 counts as a pseudogene. The CDR3 runs to 19 residues. The CDR3 coding sequence is TGTGCCAGCAGCGACCCAGGGTACCCCACCGTATTAGACACCTACGAGCAGTACTTC. Translation gives CASSDPGYPTVLDTYEQYF.

The sample holds one count of this clone. V is TRBV6-1 and J is TRBJ2-5, with TRBD1 identical over 7 bases. V dropped 1 base and J dropped 1; count of bases not matched to a gene: 3. The length of the CDR3 is 15 residues. CDR1 MNHNS and CDR2 SASEGT come from the germline V gene. CDR3 in DNA: TGTGCCAGCAGTGAAGACCCAGGGGGCCAAGAGACCCAGTACTTC. Amino acid sequence: CASSEDPGGQETQYF.

The V and J genes are TRBV29-1 and TRBJ2-2, with 11 positions matching TRBD1. Germline V lookup: CDR1 SQVTM, CDR2 ANQGSEA. V shed 7 bases and J 6 bases; nucleotides not matched to a gene: 10. This CDR3 has 15 residues. The CDR3 DNA is TGCAGCGCCTCGGACAGGGGGCTAGGTGCCGGGGAGCTGTTTTTT. It yields the protein CSASDRGLGAGELFF.

The chain carries TRBV28 and TRBJ2-5, with D maybe TRBD1 (5 bases). Trimming cost V 7 bases and J 2 bases, with 29 bases left between them. This CDR3 has 19 residues. Germline assignment: CDR1 MDHEN and CDR2 SYDVKM. The DNA for the CDR3 is TGTGCCAGCATCCCCCGCACCCCCACCAGGGTTGGTCGGCAAGAGACCCAGTACTTC. Amino acid sequence: CASIPRTPTRVGRQETQYF.

The chain recombines TRBV15 with TRBJ2-7; no definite D call. The CDR3 totals 15 residues. V was pared by 0 bases and J by 5 bases, with 14 bases between. The germline V gene has CDR1 LNHNV and CDR2 YYDKDF (reference sequence). CDR3 in DNA: TGTGCCACCAGCAGAGATGGGCAGTTTCTCGACGAGCAGTACTTC. Its translation: CATSRDGQFLDEQYF.

This chain joins TRBV7-3 and TRBJ2-2, with TRBD2 identical over 13 bases. Germline V gene data show CDR1 as SGHTA and CDR2 as FQGTGA. J was trimmed by 6 bases and V by 4 bases; bases with no gene match: 14. The CDR3 is 19 amino acids. The DNA for the CDR3 is TGTGCCAGCAGCTCAATTACCCCTACTAGCGGGGGGGCCCCCGGGGAGCTGTTTTTT. Residues: CASSSITPTSGGAPGELFF.

The chain has TRBV27 and TRBJ1-1, with unresolved D. With 5 bases removed from V and 1 base from J, the gap between germline ends came to 11 bases. This CDR3 region has 14 residues. In germline, CDR1 is MNHEY, CDR2 SMNVEV (reference sequence). CDR3 sequence: CASSPVWRNTEAFF. In DNA, the CDR3 is TGTGCCAGCAGTCCCGTATGGAGGAACACTGAAGCTTTCTTT.

This clone has a handful of counts. The chain couples TRBV6-1 to TRBJ2-1, with TRBD2 matching 9 bases. Germline V gives CDR1 MNHNS, CDR2 SASEGT. The CDR3 length is 16 residues. After removal of 1 base from V and 7 bases from J, the junction contained 8 bases not matched to a gene. The CDR3 loop is CASSEGLAGSFNEQFF. The CDR3 nucleotides are TGTGCCAGCAGTGAAGGTCTAGCGGGAAGTTTTAATGAGCAGTTCTTC.

This chain joins TRBV19 and TRBJ2-3; 10 bases align to TRBD2. There are 17 residues in the CDR3. Trimming at V came to 1 base and at J to 4 bases, leaving 8 bases not matched to a gene. Per germline, CDR1 LNHDA and CDR2 SQIVND (reference sequence). CDR3 region: CASSIVLSGGAADTQYF. The CDR3 region has the DNA TGTGCCAGTAGTATAGTCCTCAGCGGGGGGGCTGCAGATACGCAGTATTTT.

This clone was detected only a few times. The V gene is TRBV7-9, the J gene TRBJ1-2; D is unclear. The CDR3 length is 15 residues. Trimming shortened V by 5 bases and J by 5 bases, and 18 bases separated the two germline ends. Per germline, CDR1 SEHNR and CDR2 FQNEAQ (reference sequence). CDR3: CASSETTRFGYGYTF. The CDR3, as DNA: TGTGCCAGCAGCGAAACCACCAGGTTTGGGTATGGCTACACCTTC.